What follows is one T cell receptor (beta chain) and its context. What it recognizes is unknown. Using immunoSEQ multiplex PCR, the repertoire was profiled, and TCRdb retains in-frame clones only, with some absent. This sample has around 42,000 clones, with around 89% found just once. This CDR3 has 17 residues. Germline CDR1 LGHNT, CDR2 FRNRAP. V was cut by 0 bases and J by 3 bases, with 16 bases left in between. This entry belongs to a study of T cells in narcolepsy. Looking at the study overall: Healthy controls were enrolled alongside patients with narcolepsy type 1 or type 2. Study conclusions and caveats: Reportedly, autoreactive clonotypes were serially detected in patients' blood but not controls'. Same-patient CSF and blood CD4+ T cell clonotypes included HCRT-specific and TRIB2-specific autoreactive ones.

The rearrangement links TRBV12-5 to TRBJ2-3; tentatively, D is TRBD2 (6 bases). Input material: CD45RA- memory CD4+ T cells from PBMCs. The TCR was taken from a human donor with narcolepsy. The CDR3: CASGLVLGAGLTDTQYF. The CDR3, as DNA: TGTGCTAGTGGTTTGGTACTAGGAGCGGGTCTAACAGATACGCAGTATTTT.